The sequence of this T cell receptor (beta chain) was determined in a study of post-analysis software for immune sequencing data. Sequencing libraries made from TCR beta cDNA carried unique molecular identifiers. One entry per CDR3 protein results from TCRdb running MiXCR on the PCR reads. The data show more than 500,000 distinct CDR3 sequences, with approximately 31% seen just once and approximately 6% held by the top ten. Notes on the study in general: Roughly 5 TRBV segments, TRBV5-6, TRBV5-1 and TRBV20-1 among them, were found more frequent in patients than controls. Significantly lower normalized Chao1 diversity was found in patients with multiple sclerosis relative to controls.

Trimming cost V 5 bases and J 3 bases; bases outside gene matches: 6. Germline lookup yields CDR1 SGHTA and CDR2 FQGNSA. CDR3 length: 14 amino acids. Of note for this clonotype: The antigen remains unidentified.

The J gene is TRBJ2-7, the V gene TRBV7-2, with TRBD2 matching over 8 bases. Sequencing input: blood. The sequence was obtained from a girl aged 2-17 years with multiple sclerosis. CDR3: CASSPRLASYEQYF. The CDR3, as DNA: TGTGCCAGCAGCCCTCGACTAGCGAGCTACGAGCAGTACTTC.